This T cell receptor (beta chain) stems from a study of spatial heterogeneity in lung cancer. Study outcomes and limitations: Counts of expanded intratumoral alpha and beta TCRs tracked tumor mutation counts. Estimated TCR-seq coverage of tumor T cells was only roughly 7% for alpha chains. For beta chains, the corresponding estimate was 13% to 15%.

TCRdb called the 5' RACE reads again in MiXCR, with one record for every CDR3 protein. The table records 8,500 to 10,000 distinct CDR3 sequences, roughly 8.1% of them present only once. V shed 8 bases and J shed 7 bases, with 22 bases lying between them. The V gene's germline CDR1 is DFQATT and CDR2 SNEGSKA (reference sequence). The CDR3 covers 14 residues. This clonotype is termed medium-sized. Antigen unknown. The time point is: sample taken at primary tumor resection. The sequencing used lung tumor tissue, collected at surgery. This chain uses TRBV20-1 with TRBJ2-3, with D possibly being TRBD1 or TRBD2 (5 bases each). This receptor was taken from a male donor with early-stage non-small cell lung cancer. CDR3 coding DNA: TGCAGTACGCCCCTGGACACGGAGGAGTATACGCAGTATTTT. Amino acids: CSTPLDTEEYTQYF.